A single sample gave rise to the 26 T cell receptor beta chains below, sequenced in a study of T cell changes during pregnancy in multiple sclerosis. Here immunoSEQ multiplex PCR was the method, and the copy in TCRdb shows in-frame clones only, minus some. The sample lists about 70,000 clones; 92% were seen once. Source: peripheral blood, taken after pregnancy. The receptors stem from a female donor with multiple sclerosis, enrolled in a pregnancy study.

The rearrangement links TRBV18 to TRBJ2-3; 11 nucleotides line up with TRBD2. This CDR3 contains 16 residues. Germline CDR1 is KGHSH and CDR2 is LQKENI. Trimming removed 4 bases from V and 4 bases from J; junction bases left unmatched: 7. Written as DNA, the CDR3 is TGTGCCAGCTCACTGGACACTAGCGGGAGTTCAGATACGCAGTATTTT. The encoded protein is CASSLDTSGSSDTQYF.

This clone is a singleton in its sample. The rearrangement joins TRBV21-1 to TRBJ1-5. TRBV21-1 is shown as a pseudogene. The CDR3 spans 18 residues. In DNA, the CDR3 is TGTGCCAGCAGCAAAAAAGGGCGACAACGGGGATCGGATCAGCCCCAGCATTTT. The encoded protein is CASSKKGRQRGSDQPQHF.

J is TRBJ1-3 and V is TRBV28; 7 bases agree with TRBD1. The trim removed 3 bases at V and 2 bases at J, leaving 10 bases unmatched. This CDR3 has 17 amino acids. Germline V gene sequence: CDR1 MDHEN, CDR2 SYDVKM. DNA for the CDR3: TGTGCCAGCAGTTTTGGGTCAGGGGGAAGTACTGGAAACACCATATATTTT. Translating gives CASSFGSGGSTGNTIYF.

This clone was recorded only once. The chain links TRBV18 to TRBJ2-1; 8 bases match TRBD2. V shed 6 bases and J 5 bases; nucleotides not matched to a gene: 15. The germline V gene has CDR1 KGHSH and CDR2 LQKENI. There are 17 residues in the CDR3. The CDR3, as DNA: TGTGCCAGCTCCTATCCTCCCGGGACTAGAAACCACAATGAGCAGTTCTTC. It codes for CASSYPPGTRNHNEQFF.

The J gene is TRBJ2-5, the V gene TRBV7-9, with TRBD1 identical over 7 bases. The CDR3 totals 15 residues. CDR1 SEHNR and CDR2 FQNEAQ come from the germline V gene (reference sequence). The trim removed 7 bases at V and 3 bases at J, leaving 11 bases unmatched. CDR3 sequence reads: CASTNFTGTEETQYF. The CDR3 bases are TGTGCCAGCACCAACTTCACCGGGACAGAAGAGACCCAGTACTTC. The complete variable domain, with remaining parts taken from reference TRBV7-9 and TRBJ2-5, reads DTGVSQNPRHKITKRGQNVTFRCDPISEHNRLYWYRQTLGQGPEFLTYFQNEAQLEKSRLLSDRFSAERPKGSFSTLEIQRTEQGDSAMYLCASTNFTGTEETQYFGPGTRLLVL.

The J gene is TRBJ1-5, the V gene TRBV7-6; D might be TRBD1 (6 bases). The CDR3 has 19 residues. The V end lost 4 bases, the J end lost 0 bases, and 22 bases lay between the germline ends. In germline, CDR1 is SGHVS, CDR2 FNYEAQ. The CDR3 DNA reads TGTGCCAGCAGCTCGTATTGTGTTCGGACAGCATATAGCAATCAGCCCCAGCATTTT. Amino acid sequence: CASSSYCVRTAYSNQPQHF.

The rearrangement joins TRBV5-1 to TRBJ2-1; TRBD2 agrees at 12 bases. Per germline, CDR1 SGHRS and CDR2 YFSETQ. V gave up 4 bases and J gave up 6 bases; unmatched junction bases: 11. This CDR3 is built from 17 residues. CDR3 nucleotide sequence: TGCGCCAGCAGCCTCCGACTAGCGGGAGCTGCTCTCAATGAGCAGTTCTTC. Residues: CASSLRLAGAALNEQFF.

The chain couples TRBV5-1 to TRBJ1-1, with D hard to call. The ends were cut back, 0 bases at V and 1 base at J, with 10 bases in the middle. This CDR3 comprises 15 residues. From germline, CDR1 is SGHRS and CDR2 YFSETQ. Here the CDR3 DNA reads TGCGCCAGCAGCTTGGACAGCCAGGCGAACACTGAAGCTTTCTTT. Its protein product is CASSLDSQANTEAFF.

This chain uses TRBV19 with TRBJ2-6, with D uncertain. CDR3 length: 17 amino acids. Germline values: CDR1 LNHDA, CDR2 SQIVND (reference sequence). With 2 bases removed from V and 4 bases from J, the gap between germline ends came to 15 bases. The CDR3 here is CASSIPYSRSGANVLTF. CDR3 in DNA: TGTGCCAGTAGTATACCCTACTCCAGGTCAGGGGCCAACGTCCTGACTTTC.

This clone was observed a handful of times. The chain uses TRBV2 and TRBJ1-5; D perhaps matches TRBD1 (5 bases). CDR1 and CDR2 from the germline V gene are SNHLY and FYNNEI. The length of the CDR3 is 13 residues. V lost 11 bases to trimming and J lost 3 bases, with 14 bases between them. The chain's CDR3 is CAGKRGYNQPQHF. In DNA form, the CDR3 reads TGTGCCGGTAAAAGGGGCTACAATCAGCCCCAGCATTTT.

Only a few counts were recorded for this clone. V usage is TRBV30 and J usage is TRBJ2-7, with D uncertain. Germline V gives CDR1 GTSNPN, CDR2 SVGIG (reference sequence). The CDR3 runs 12 residues. The germline V and J ends were trimmed by 4 bases and 2 bases, with 9 bases remaining between them. CDR3 bases: TGTGCCTGGAATGTCGTCCCCTACGAGCAGTACTTC. Translating gives CAWNVVPYEQYF.

This chain uses TRBV6-1 with TRBJ1-1; D gene unclear. V was clipped by 4 bases and J by 1 base, with 10 bases between them. CDR1 and CDR2 (germline): MNHNS, SASEGT. The CDR3 contains 14 residues. The DNA for the CDR3 is TGTGCCAGCAGTGTCGAGGGCCCGAACACTGAAGCTTTCTTT. It specifies CASSVEGPNTEAFF.

The V gene is TRBV28, the J gene TRBJ1-1; TRBD1 agrees at 8 bases. The V and J ends lost 1 base and 7 bases, in that order; junction bases with no gene match: 5. The CDR3 length is 14 residues. Looked up from germline, CDR1 is MDHEN and CDR2 is SYDVKM. This CDR3 reads CASSLSGGGGEAFF. The CDR3 DNA sequence: TGTGCCAGCAGTTTATCAGGGGGCGGGGGTGAAGCTTTCTTT.

The V and J genes are TRBV6-6 and TRBJ2-1; 8 bases agree with TRBD2. The CDR3 runs 13 residues. The junction had 4 bases not matched to a gene; V was cut back by 0 bases and J by 12 bases. The germline gives CDR1 MNHNY, CDR2 SVGAGI (reference sequence). The CDR3 reads CASSYSQREWQFF. For the CDR3, the DNA is TGTGCCAGCAGTTACTCCCAGCGGGAGTGGCAGTTCTTC.

This sequence joins TRBV10-3 and TRBJ2-7; 10 nucleotides line up with TRBD1. CDR1 is ENHRY, CDR2 SYGVKD, per germline. CDR3 length: 16 amino acids. Trimming took 3 bases from V and 1 from J; bases not matched to a gene: 6. The CDR3 is CAISDGTGERSYEQYF. The CDR3 coding sequence is TGTGCCATCAGTGACGGGACAGGGGAGCGTTCCTACGAGCAGTACTTC.

V gene TRBV2 combines with J gene TRBJ2-1; the D is unclear. The CDR3 extends over 12 amino acids. Trimming stripped 7 bases from V and 6 bases from J, with 10 bases between. Looked up from germline, CDR1 is SNHLY and CDR2 is FYNNEI. The CDR3 DNA reads TGTGCCAGCAACAAACCCAGCAATGAGCAGTTCTTC. It is translated as CASNKPSNEQFF.

The gene calls are TRBV5-4 and TRBJ2-5; TRBD1 matches 7 bases. Germline V gene lookup returns CDR1 SGHNT and CDR2 YYREEE (reference sequence). V was clipped by 7 bases and J by 1 base; unmatched bases: 7. The CDR3 spans 14 residues. Here the CDR3 reads CASGYRTGQETQYF. As DNA, the CDR3 is TGTGCCAGCGGGTATAGGACAGGCCAAGAGACCCAGTACTTC.

V usage is TRBV6-5 and J usage is TRBJ2-1; no firm D call. The ends were cut back, 7 bases at V and 11 bases at J, with 12 bases in the middle. The CDR3 loop spans 11 amino acids. Germline V gene sequence: CDR1 MNHEY, CDR2 SVGAGI. CDR3 nucleotides: TGTGCCAGCACCAACGGAGCCCAGCAGTTCTTC. This sequence encodes CASTNGAQQFF.

This chain connects TRBV6-1 to TRBJ2-2; D is perhaps TRBD1 (5 bases). The germline CDR1 and CDR2 sequences are MNHNS and SASEGT. The CDR3 covers 15 residues. V lost 1 base and J 3 bases, leaving 9 bases between the germline ends. The CDR3 bases are TGTGCCAGCAGTGAAGAGGCAGGGTACACCGGGGAGCTGTTTTTT. It translates to CASSEEAGYTGELFF.

The V call is TRBV7-9, the J call TRBJ2-3, with D perhaps TRBD2 (5 bases). The germline V and J ends were trimmed by 4 bases and 4 bases, with 12 bases remaining between them. This CDR3 spans 14 amino acids. Germline V gene sequence: CDR1 SEHNR, CDR2 FQNEAQ (reference sequence). CDR3 sequence: CASSSPGVPDTQYF. The CDR3 DNA reads as TGTGCCAGCAGCTCGCCCGGGGTTCCAGATACGCAGTATTTT.

V gene TRBV18 combines with J gene TRBJ2-1; D ambiguous. Germline CDR1 reads KGHSH; CDR2 reads LQKENI. Trimming shortened V by 3 bases and J by 4 bases, and 10 bases separated the two germline ends. The CDR3 length is 14 residues. The CDR3 spells CASSPFTDYNEQFF. CDR3 in DNA: TGTGCCAGCTCACCCTTTACAGATTACAATGAGCAGTTCTTC.

CDR3 residues: CASSFSAGVYNEQFF. In nucleotides, the CDR3 is TGTGCCAGCAGCTTTTCAGCGGGAGTTTACAATGAGCAGTTCTTC. The chain couples TRBV7-2 to TRBJ2-1; 8 bases fit TRBD2. CDR1 and CDR2 from the germline V gene are SGHTA and FQGNSA. Trimming took 3 bases from V and 4 from J; bases not matched to a gene: 5. The CDR3 sequence is 15 residues long. Using reference TRBV7-2 and TRBJ2-1 for the parts outside the CDR3, the full variable domain is GAGVSQSPSNKVTEKGKDVELRCDPISGHTALYWYRQSLGQGLEFLIYFQGNSAPDKSGLPSDRFSAERTGGSVSTLTIQRTQQEDSAVYLCASSFSAGVYNEQFFGPGTRLTVL.

The chain carries TRBV4-1 and TRBJ2-7, with D possibly matching TRBD2 (6 bases). This CDR3 contains 15 residues. With 4 bases removed from V and 2 bases from J, the gap between germline ends came to 15 bases. Germline V gene sequence: CDR1 MGHRA, CDR2 YSYEKL. CDR3 DNA: TGCGCCAGCAGCCCCAGCCTCGGGAGCGCCTACGAGCAGTACTTC. It specifies CASSPSLGSAYEQYF.

The chain couples TRBV2 to TRBJ2-5; D might be TRBD2 (7 bases). The CDR3 is 15 residues long. Germline lookup yields CDR1 SNHLY and CDR2 FYNNEI. V shed 7 bases and J shed 6 bases, with 21 bases lying between them. The CDR3 DNA sequence: TGTGCCAGCACGAGAGGGGGGGGCGCGGAGAAGACCCAGTACTTC. This encodes CASTRGGGAEKTQYF.

V usage is TRBV18 and J usage is TRBJ2-1; 11 bases fit TRBD2. This CDR3 comprises 19 residues. After removal of 2 bases from V and 8 bases from J, the junction contained 17 bases not matched to a gene. CDR1 and CDR2 (germline): KGHSH, LQKENI. In DNA, the CDR3 is TGTGCCAGCTCACCAACCGAGATAGCGGGAGGGCCAGGAAGCGATGAGCAGTTCTTC. This encodes CASSPTEIAGGPGSDEQFF.

This clone was picked up one time. The chain has TRBV2 and TRBJ2-2, with TRBD1 as a possible D gene (6 bases). This CDR3 comprises 14 residues. V was pared by 6 bases and J by 6 bases, with 14 bases between. Germline assignment: CDR1 SNHLY and CDR2 FYNNEI. The CDR3 sequence: CASRYRTVSGELFF. For the CDR3, the DNA is TGTGCCAGCAGGTACCGGACAGTTTCCGGGGAGCTGTTTTTT.